This T cell receptor (beta chain) derives from a study of T cell responses to AZD1222 COVID-19 vaccine. Study-wide points: Baseline serostatus was positive in only six AZD1222 recipients.

The method was immunoSEQ multiplex PCR; TCRdb's version includes in-frame clones alone and lacks a portion of them. Of 120,000 to 150,000 clones detected, about nine tenths appear once; the ten largest clones hold more than 3%. In its sample, this clone was seen a few times. No antigen is known for it. V lost 0 bases and J lost 0, with 8 bases in between. The CDR3 extends over 15 amino acids. Germline CDR1 reads SGHTA; CDR2 reads FQGTGA. This TCR was sampled from an adult in good health. The input for sequencing was peripheral blood, taken on day 0 of AZD1222 vaccination. V is TRBV7-3 and J is TRBJ1-1; possibly TRBD1 for D (5 bases). CDR3 DNA: TGTGCCAGCAGCTTAACTGGGGGAATGAACACTGAAGCTTTCTTT. This sequence encodes CASSLTGGMNTEAFF.